This T cell receptor (beta chain) comes out of a study of T-cell reconstitution after alpha-beta-depleted transplantation in children. Regarding the study as a whole: Where alpha-beta T cells came from about two months after transplant was reportedly several hundred expanded graft clones.

The ends were cut back, 5 bases at V and 2 bases at J, with 10 bases in the middle. Germline assignment: CDR1 DFQATT and CDR2 SNEGSKA (reference sequence). The CDR3 has 13 amino acids. Unique molecular identifiers were incorporated into the prepared TCRbeta library. From the PCR reads, TCRdb called clonotypes with MiXCR, one entry per CDR3 protein. The table shows 600,000 to 800,000 distinct CDR3 sequences, with about an eighth occurring only once. This clonotype was seen at least ten times. Its cognate antigen is unknown. Sequencing was performed on PBMCs, taken before TCRalphabeta/CD19-depleted stem cell transplant. This rearrangement joins TRBV20-1 to TRBJ2-1, with D unresolved. The origin of this receptor is a girl aged 2-10 years with congenital amegakaryocytic thrombocytopenia, due to receive a stem cell transplant. CDR3 amino acids: CSAYSPAYNEQFF. CDR3 sequence (DNA): TGCAGTGCTTATAGCCCAGCCTACAATGAGCAGTTCTTC.